This T cell receptor (beta chain) was profiled in a study of T cells after yellow fever vaccination. Whole-study results and caveats: Peak timing came faster in the weaker secondary response, day 5 versus 15. The presence of abundant clonotypes contaminating from the bulk population was possible in FACS-sorted repertoires.

As to this clonotype: What it binds is not known.

Germline V gene lookup returns CDR1 SNHLY and CDR2 FYNNEI. The CDR3 is 12 amino acids. V was shortened by 4 bases and J by 5 bases, with 5 bases between the two germline ends. 5'RACE template switching generated TCR cDNA, adding a universal primer site and UMIs. TCRdb itself ran the 5' RACE reads through MiXCR, one entry per CDR3 protein. The sample records approximately 260,000 distinct CDR3 sequences, 10% to 15% being singletons. The chain has TRBV2 and TRBJ1-4; no clear D. The receptor comes from a man aged 30 to 45 who received the YFV17D yellow fever vaccine. The specimen comprised CD4+ T cells sorted from PBMCs, sampled 45 days after the yellow fever booster vaccination. CDR3: CASSGPNEKLFF. The CDR3 bases are TGTGCCAGCAGTGGACCGAATGAAAAACTGTTTTTT.